This T cell receptor (beta chain) was found in a study of T cells in Graves' hyperthyroidism and ophthalmopathy. The germline gives CDR1 SGDLS, CDR2 YYNGEE. The CDR3 runs 14 residues. J gave up 2 bases and V 3 bases, and 4 bases lay outside the gene matches. This clonotype was recorded at least ten times. The investigators amplified TCR beta CDR3 regions from RNA transcripts. The primer set for the first-round RT-PCR of the TCR CDR3 was HTBI. TCRdb redid the calling of the multiplex PCR reads with MiXCR, one entry per CDR3 protein. The profile shows 450,000 to 650,000 distinct CDR3 sequences, 14% of them singletons.

The clonotype comes from a woman aged 18 to 35 with Graves' ophthalmopathy. Material: blood. The chain carries TRBV9 and TRBJ2-7; the match to TRBD1 covers 8 bases. The CDR3 DNA follows: TGTGCCAGCAGCGGAGAACAGGGGGCCTACGAGCAGTACTTC. It translates to CASSGEQGAYEQYF.